This entry is about one T cell receptor (beta chain). Primers used in a second PCR of about 6 to 12 cycles were a sample-barcoded 5' primer and a J-beta primer mix. TCRdb analysed the 5' RACE reads with MiXCR anew, one entry per CDR3 protein. The data contain about 1,800,000 distinct CDR3 sequences, 25% to 30% of them singletons. The sample belongs to a study of blood T cells in healthy people across ages. Germline V gene data show CDR1 as LGHDT and CDR2 as YNNKEL (reference sequence). The CDR3 has 14 amino acids. The TCR comes from a woman under 40 in good health. V is TRBV3-1 and J is TRBJ2-5; 7 bases fit TRBD2. The J call may be in error: the DNA end matches TRBJ2-7 better. The sample was blood. CDR3 sequence: CASSRGMGGTEQYF. CDR3 DNA sequence: TGTGCCAGCAGCCGGGGGATGGGGGGGACCGAGCAGTACTTC.